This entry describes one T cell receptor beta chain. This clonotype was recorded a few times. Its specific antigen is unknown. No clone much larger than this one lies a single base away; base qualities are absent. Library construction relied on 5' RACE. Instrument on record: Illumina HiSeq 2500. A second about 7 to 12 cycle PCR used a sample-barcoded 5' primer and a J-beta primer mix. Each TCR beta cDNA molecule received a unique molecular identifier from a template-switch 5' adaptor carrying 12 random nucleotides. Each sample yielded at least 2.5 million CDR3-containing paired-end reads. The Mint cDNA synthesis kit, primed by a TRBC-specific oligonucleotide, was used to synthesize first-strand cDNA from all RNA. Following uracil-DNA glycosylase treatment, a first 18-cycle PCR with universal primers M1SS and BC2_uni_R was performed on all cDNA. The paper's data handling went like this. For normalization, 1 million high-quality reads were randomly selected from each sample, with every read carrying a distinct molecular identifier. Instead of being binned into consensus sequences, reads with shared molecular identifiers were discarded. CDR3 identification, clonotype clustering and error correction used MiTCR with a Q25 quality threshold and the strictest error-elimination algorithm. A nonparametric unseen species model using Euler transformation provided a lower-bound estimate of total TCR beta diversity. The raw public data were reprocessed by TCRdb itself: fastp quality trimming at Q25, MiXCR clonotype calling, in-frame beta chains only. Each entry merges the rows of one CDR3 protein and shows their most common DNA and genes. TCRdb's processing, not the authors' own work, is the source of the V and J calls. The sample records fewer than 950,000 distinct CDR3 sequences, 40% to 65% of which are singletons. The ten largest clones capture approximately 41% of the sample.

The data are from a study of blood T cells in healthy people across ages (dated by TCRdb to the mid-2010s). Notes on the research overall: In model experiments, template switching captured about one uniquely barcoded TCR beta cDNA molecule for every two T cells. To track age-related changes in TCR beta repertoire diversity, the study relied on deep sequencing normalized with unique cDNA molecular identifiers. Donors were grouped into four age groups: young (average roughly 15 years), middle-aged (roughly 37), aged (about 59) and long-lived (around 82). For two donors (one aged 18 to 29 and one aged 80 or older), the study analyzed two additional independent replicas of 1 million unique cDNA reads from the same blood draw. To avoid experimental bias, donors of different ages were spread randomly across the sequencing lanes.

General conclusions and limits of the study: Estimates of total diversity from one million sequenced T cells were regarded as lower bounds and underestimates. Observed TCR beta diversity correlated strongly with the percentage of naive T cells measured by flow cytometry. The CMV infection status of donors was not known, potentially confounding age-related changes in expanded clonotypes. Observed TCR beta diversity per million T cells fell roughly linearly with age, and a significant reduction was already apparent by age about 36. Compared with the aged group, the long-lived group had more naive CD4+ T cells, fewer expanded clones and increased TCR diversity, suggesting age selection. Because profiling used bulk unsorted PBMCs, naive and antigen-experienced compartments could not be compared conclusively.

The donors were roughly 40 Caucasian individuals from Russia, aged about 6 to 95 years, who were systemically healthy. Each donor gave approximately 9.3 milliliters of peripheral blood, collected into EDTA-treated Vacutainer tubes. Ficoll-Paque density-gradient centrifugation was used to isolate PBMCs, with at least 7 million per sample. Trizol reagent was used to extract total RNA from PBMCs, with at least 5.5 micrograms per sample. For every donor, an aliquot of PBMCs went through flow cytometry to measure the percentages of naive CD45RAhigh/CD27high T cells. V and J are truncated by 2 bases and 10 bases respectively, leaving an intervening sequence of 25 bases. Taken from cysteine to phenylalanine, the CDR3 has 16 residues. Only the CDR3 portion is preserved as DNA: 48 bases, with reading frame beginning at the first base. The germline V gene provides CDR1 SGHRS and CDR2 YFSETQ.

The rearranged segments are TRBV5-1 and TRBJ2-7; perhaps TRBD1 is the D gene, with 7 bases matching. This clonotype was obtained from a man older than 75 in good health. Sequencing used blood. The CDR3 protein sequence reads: CASSFSGGTEFRLQYF. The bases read TGCGCCAGCAGCTTTTCCGGAGGGACAGAGTTTCGTCTTCAGTACTTC.